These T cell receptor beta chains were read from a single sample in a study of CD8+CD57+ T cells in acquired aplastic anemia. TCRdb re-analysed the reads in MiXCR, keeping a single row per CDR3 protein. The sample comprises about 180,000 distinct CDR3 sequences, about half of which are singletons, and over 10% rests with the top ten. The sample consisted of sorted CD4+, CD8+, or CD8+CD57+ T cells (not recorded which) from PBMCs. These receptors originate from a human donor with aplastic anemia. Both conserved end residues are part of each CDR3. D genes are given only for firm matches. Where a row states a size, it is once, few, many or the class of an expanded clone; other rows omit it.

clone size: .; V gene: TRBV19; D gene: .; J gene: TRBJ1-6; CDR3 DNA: TGTGCCAGTAGTATAGGGACAGCTAATAATTCACCCCTCCACTTT; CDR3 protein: CASSIGTANNSPLHF
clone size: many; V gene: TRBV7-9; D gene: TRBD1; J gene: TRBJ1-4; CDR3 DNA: TGTGCCAGCAGCTTACAGGACAGGAATAATGAAAAACTGTTTTTT; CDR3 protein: CASSLQDRNNEKLFF
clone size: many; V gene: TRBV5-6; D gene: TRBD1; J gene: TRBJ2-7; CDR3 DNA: TGTGCCAGCAGCTACCGGGACAGGGGCTTCTACGAGCAGTACTTC; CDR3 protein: CASSYRDRGFYEQYF
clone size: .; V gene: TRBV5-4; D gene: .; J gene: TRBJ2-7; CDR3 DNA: TGTGCCAGCAGCCTCCCCTTGTCCGCCGAGCAGTACTTC; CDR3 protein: CASSLPLSAEQYF
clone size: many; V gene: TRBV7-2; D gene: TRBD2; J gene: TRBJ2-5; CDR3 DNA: TGTGCCAGCAGCTTACCGACTAGCGGGGCCTATCAGCGGTACTTC; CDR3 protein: CASSLPTSGAYQRYF
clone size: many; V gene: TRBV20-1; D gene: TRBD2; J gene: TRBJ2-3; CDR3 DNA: TGCAGTGCTAGCGGGGGACTAGCGGGGCGCACAGATACGCAGTATTTT; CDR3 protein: CSASGGLAGRTDTQYF
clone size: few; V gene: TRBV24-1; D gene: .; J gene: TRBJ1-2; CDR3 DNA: TGTGCCACCAGTGAGGGACACCTGCTAGAGGGCTACACCTTC; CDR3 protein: CATSEGHLLEGYTF
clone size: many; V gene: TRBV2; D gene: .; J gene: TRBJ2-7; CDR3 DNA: TGTGCCAGCACCTTGACCCGCTCCTACGAGCAGTACTTC; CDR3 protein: CASTLTRSYEQYF
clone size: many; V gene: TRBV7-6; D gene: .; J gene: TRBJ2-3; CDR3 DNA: TGTGCCAGCAGCCACATTCAGGGTGGTGGCACAGATACGCAGTATTTT; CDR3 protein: CASSHIQGGGTDTQYF
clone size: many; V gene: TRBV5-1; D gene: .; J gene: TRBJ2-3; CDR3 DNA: TGCGCCAGCAGCTTAGGGCGGTACACAGATACGCAGTATTTT; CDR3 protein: CASSLGRYTDTQYF
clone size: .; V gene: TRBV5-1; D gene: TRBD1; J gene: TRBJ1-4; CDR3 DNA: TGCGCCAGCAGCGGACAGACAGGGTCTAATGAAAAACTGTTTTTT; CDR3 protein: CASSGQTGSNEKLFF
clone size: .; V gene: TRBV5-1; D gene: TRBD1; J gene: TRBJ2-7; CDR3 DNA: TGCGCCAGCAGCGAATCCGGGACAGGGGTCTACGAGCAGTACTTC; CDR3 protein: CASSESGTGVYEQYF
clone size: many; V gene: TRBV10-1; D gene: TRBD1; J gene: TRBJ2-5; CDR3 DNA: TGCGCCAGCAGTTTTCCTCGGACAGGAAATAAAGAGACCCAGTACTTC; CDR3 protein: CASSFPRTGNKETQYF
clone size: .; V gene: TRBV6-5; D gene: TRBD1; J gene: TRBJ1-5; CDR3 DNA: TGTGCCAGCATAGACAGGGGCGATCAGCCCCAGCATTTT; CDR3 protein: CASIDRGDQPQHF
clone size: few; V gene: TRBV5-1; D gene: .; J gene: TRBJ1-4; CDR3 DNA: TGCGCCAGCAGCTCCAGGGACCCCTCAACTAATGAAAAACTGTTTTTT; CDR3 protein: CASSSRDPSTNEKLFF
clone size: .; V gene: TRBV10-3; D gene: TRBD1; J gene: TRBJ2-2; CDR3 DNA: TGTGCCATCAGGGGGACAGGTAACACCGGGGAGCTGTTTTTT; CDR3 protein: CAIRGTGNTGELFF
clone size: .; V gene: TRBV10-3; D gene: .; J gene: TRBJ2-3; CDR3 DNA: TGTGCCACCCAGACCGGGACCCTCGGGACAGATACGCAGTATTTT; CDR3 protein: CATQTGTLGTDTQYF
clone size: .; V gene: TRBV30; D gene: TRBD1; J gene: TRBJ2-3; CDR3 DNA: TGTGCCTGGAGTGAACAGGGGGCGGCCACAGATACGCAGTATTTT; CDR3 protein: CAWSEQGAATDTQYF
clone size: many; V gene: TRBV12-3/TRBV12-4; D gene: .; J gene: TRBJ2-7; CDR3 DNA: TGTGCCAGCAGGGATTTCTACGAGCAGTACTTC; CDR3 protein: CASRDFYEQYF
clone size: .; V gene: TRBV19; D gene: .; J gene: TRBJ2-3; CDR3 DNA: TGTGCCTGTAGGATCGACGGGGATACGCAGTATTTT; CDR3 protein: CACRIDGDTQYF
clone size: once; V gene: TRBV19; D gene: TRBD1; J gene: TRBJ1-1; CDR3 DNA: TGTGCCAGTAGTACTAGGGGACAGCTGAACACTGAAGCTTTCTTT; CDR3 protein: CASSTRGQLNTEAFF
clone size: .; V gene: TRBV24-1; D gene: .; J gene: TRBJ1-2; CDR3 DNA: TGTGCCACCAGTGACCGGACAGTGCCTAACTATGGCTACACCTTC; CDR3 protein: CATSDRTVPNYGYTF
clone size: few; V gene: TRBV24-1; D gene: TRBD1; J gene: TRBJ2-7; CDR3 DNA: TGTGCCACCAGTGAAGGCAGGGGGAAAGAGCAGTACTTC; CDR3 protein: CATSEGRGKEQYF
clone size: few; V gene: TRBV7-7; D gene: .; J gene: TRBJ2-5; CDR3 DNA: TGTGCTAGCAGCTTGGCAGTCGAGACCCAGTACTTC; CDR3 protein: CASSLAVETQYF
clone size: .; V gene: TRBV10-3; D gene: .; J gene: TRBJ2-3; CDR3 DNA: TGTGCCATCAGTGAGTCCGGCACAGATACGCAGTATTTT; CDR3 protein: CAISESGTDTQYF
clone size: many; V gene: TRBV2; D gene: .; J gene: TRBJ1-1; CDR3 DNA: TGTGCAGCACGGGGGGAGGGGAACACTGAAGCTTTCTTT; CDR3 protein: CAARGEGNTEAFF
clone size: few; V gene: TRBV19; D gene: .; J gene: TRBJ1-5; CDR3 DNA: TGTGCCAGTAGTTCCCGGGGAGGGGTAAATCAGCCCCAGCATTTT; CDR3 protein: CASSSRGGVNQPQHF
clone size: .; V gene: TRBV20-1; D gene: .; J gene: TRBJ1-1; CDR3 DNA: TGCAGTGCTAGAGTCGGGGGGACGACTGAAGCTTTCTTT; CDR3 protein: CSARVGGTTEAFF
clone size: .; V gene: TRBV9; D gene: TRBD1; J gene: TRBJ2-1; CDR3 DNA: TGTGCCAGCAGCGTAGTCCAGGGGGCGGCCAATGAGCAGTTCTTC; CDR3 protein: CASSVVQGAANEQFF
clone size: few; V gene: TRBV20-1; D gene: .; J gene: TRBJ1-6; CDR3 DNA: TGCAGTGCTAGAGGATGGAGCTCACCCCTCCACTTT; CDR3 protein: CSARGWSSPLHF
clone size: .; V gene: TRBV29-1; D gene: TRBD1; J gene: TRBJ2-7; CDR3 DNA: TGCAGCGTAGGACCGGGACAGGGCGGTGGCGAGCAGTACTTC; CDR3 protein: CSVGPGQGGGEQYF
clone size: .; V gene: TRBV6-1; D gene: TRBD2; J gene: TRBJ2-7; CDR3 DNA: TGTGCCAGCAGACCATCTAGCGGCGAGCAGTACTTC; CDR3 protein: CASRPSSGEQYF
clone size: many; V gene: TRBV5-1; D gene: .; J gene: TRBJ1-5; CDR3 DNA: TGCGCCAGCAGCTTAGAAGGATATAGCAATCAGCCCCAGCATTTT; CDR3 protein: CASSLEGYSNQPQHF
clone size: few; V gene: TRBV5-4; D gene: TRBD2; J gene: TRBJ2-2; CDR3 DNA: TGTGCCAGCAGCTTGGCCGCGGTAGCGGGTATAGCGACCGGGGAGCTGTTTTTT; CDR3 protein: CASSLAAVAGIATGELFF
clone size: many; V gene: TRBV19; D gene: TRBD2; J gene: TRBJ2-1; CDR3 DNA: TGTGCCAGTAGTCCCAAGACTAGCGGGAACAATGAGCAGTTCTTC; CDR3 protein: CASSPKTSGNNEQFF
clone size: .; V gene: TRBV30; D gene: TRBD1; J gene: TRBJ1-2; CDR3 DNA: TGTGCCTGGAGCTTCCAGGGGGATTTTGGCTACACCTTC; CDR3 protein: CAWSFQGDFGYTF
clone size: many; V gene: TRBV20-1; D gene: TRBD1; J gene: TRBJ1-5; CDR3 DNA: TGCAGTGCTACCCAGGGGAGGGGGCGCAATCAGCCCCAGCATTTT; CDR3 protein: CSATQGRGRNQPQHF
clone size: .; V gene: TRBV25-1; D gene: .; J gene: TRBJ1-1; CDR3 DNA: TGTGCCAGCAGTGGTGGCACTGAAGCTTTCTTT; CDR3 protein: CASSGGTEAFF
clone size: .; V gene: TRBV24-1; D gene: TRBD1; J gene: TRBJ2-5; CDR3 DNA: TGTGCCACCAGTGATTTCTCACCAGGACAGGGGGGAAACCAAGAGACCCAGTACTTC; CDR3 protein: CATSDFSPGQGGNQETQYF
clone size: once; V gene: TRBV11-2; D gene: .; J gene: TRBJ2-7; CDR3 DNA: TGTGCCAGCAGCTTAGAAGGACGGAGCTCCTACGAGCAGTACTTC; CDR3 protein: CASSLEGRSSYEQYF
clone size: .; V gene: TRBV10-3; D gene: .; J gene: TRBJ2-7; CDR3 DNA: TGTGCCAGCAGCCGAACGTCGACCCCCTACGAGCAGTACTTC; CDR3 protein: CASSRTSTPYEQYF
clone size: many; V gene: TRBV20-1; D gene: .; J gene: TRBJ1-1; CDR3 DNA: TGCAGTGCTAGCATCCCCGGCAGGGTTGAAACTGAAGCTTTCTTT; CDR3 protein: CSASIPGRVETEAFF
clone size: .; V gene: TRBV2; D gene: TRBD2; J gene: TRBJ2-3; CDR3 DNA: TGTGCCAGCAACACCCAGCGGGGGGCCATTACTAGCACAGATACGCAGTATTTT; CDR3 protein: CASNTQRGAITSTDTQYF
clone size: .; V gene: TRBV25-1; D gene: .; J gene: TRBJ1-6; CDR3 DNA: TGTGCCAGCAGTGAATTCGCAGGGGCTGGTTCACCCCTCCACTTT; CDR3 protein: CASSEFAGAGSPLHF
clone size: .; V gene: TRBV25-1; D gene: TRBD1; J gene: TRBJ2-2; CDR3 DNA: TGTGCCAGCAGCCCCCGGGACAGAAAGACCGGGGAGCTGTTTTTT; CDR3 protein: CASSPRDRKTGELFF
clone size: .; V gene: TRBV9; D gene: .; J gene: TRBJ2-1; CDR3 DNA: TGTGCCAGCAGCGTAGGGGGTGGGGCAGGGCGTTGGAATGAGCAGTTCTTC; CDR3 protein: CASSVGGGAGRWNEQFF
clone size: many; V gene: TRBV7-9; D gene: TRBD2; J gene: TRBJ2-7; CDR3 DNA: TGTGCCAGCAGCCTAAGCGGGGGTAAGACGTACGAGCAGTACTTC; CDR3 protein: CASSLSGGKTYEQYF
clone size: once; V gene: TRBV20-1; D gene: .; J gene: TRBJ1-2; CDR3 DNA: TGCAGTGCCAGCAGCTTGACAGACCGCACTAAGGTAGATGGCTACACCTTC; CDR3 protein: CSASSLTDRTKVDGYTF
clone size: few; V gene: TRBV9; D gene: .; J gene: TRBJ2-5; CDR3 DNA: TGTGCCAGCAGCGTATCGGAAGAGACCCAGTACTTC; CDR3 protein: CASSVSEETQYF
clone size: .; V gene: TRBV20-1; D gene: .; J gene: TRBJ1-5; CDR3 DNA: TGCAGTGCTAGAGCGAGAGCGGGACAGCCCCAGCATTTT; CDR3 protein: CSARARAGQPQHF
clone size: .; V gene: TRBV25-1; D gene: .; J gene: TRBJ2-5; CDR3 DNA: TGTGCCAGCAGTGAGTTCCTTATGGGGGGCCTGACCAAAGAGACCCAGTACTTC; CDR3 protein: CASSEFLMGGLTKETQYF
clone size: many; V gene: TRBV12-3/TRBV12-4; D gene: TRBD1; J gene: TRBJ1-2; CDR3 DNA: TGTGCCAGCAGTTTTGGGACAGGGTCCTATGGCTACACCTTC; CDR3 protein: CASSFGTGSYGYTF
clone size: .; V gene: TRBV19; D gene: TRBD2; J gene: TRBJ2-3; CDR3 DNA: TGTGCCAGTAGTATAGGTCTAGCGGGGATCACAGATACGCAGTATTTT; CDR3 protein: CASSIGLAGITDTQYF
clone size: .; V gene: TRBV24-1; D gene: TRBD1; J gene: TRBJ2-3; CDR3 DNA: TGTGCCACCAGTAAGGGGGGACAGGGTAGGACAGATACGCAGTATTTT; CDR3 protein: CATSKGGQGRTDTQYF